One sample yielded the 26 T cell receptor beta chains listed below, sequenced in a study of cytomegalovirus exposure and HLA in healthy donors. Here immunoSEQ multiplex PCR was the method, and the copy in TCRdb shows in-frame clones only, minus some. Altogether approximately 97,000 clones are present, 85% to 95% being singletons, with the ten largest covering 1.1%. Input material: PBMCs. The receptors were sampled from a young woman in good health and CMV-seropositive.

V and J are TRBV11-1 and TRBJ2-5, with D perhaps TRBD2 (5 bases). CDR3 length: 14 amino acids. V lost 2 bases and J 5 bases, leaving 12 bases between the germline ends. Germline CDR1 is SGHAT and CDR2 is FQDESV (reference sequence). The CDR3 DNA reads TGTGCCAGCAGCTTACTAGCCCGTCCGGAGACCCAGTACTTC. Residues: CASSLLARPETQYF.

The chain uses TRBV28 and TRBJ2-2, with 13 positions matching TRBD2. This CDR3 is built from 17 residues. Germline CDR1 reads MDHEN; CDR2 reads SYDVKM. The J segment lost 6 bases and the V segment lost 3 bases, leaving 7 bases of the junction unmatched. The CDR3 coding sequence is TGTGCCAGCAGTTTCTCCCGACTAGCGGGAGGTTCCGGGGAGCTGTTTTTT. Encoded protein: CASSFSRLAGGSGELFF.

This clone was seen only once. The rearrangement links TRBV29-1 to TRBJ2-2; 11 bases fit TRBD2. The CDR3 contains 14 residues. V lost 3 bases to trimming and J lost 6 bases; unmatched junction nucleotides: 3. Germline CDR1 SQVTM, CDR2 ANQGSEA. In DNA form, the CDR3 reads TGCAGCGTTGAGCTAGCGGGAGGTCCCGGGGAGCTGTTTTTT. Its protein product is CSVELAGGPGELFF.

V and J are TRBV30 and TRBJ1-1; D is perhaps TRBD1 (5 bases). Germline V gene data show CDR1 as GTSNPN and CDR2 as SVGIG (reference sequence). V lost 3 bases and J lost 5, with 16 bases in between. The CDR3 sequence is 14 residues long. As DNA, the CDR3 is TGTGCCTGGAGCGCGAGGGGTGGAGGGACTGAAGCTTTCTTT. Protein sequence: CAWSARGGGTEAFF.

The chain is built from TRBV27 and TRBJ2-4; 9 bases line up with TRBD2. This CDR3 spans 16 amino acids. Germline CDR1 MNHEY, CDR2 SMNVEV (reference sequence). The ends lost 4 bases at V and 3 bases at J; junction bases unmatched: 7. In nucleotides, the CDR3 is TGTGCCAGCAGTTCACCAGCGGGAGGAGGCAAAAACATTCAGTACTTC. It codes for CASSSPAGGGKNIQYF.

DNA of the CDR3: TGTGCCAGCAGAATAGCGGGAGGAAATACGCAGTATTTT. Translating it yields CASRIAGGNTQYF. J is TRBJ2-3 and V is TRBV7-2; TRBD2 aligns across 10 bases. V was pared by 6 bases and J by 7 bases, with 4 bases of the junction left unmatched. The CDR3 spans 13 residues. From germline, CDR1 is SGHTA and CDR2 FQGNSA.

The chain employs TRBV29-1 and TRBJ2-2; maybe TRBD1 (7 bases). Per germline, CDR1 SQVTM and CDR2 ANQGSEA. The ends were cut back, 2 bases at V and 7 bases at J, with 11 bases in the middle. The CDR3 has 13 residues. CDR3 DNA sequence: TGCAGCGTTGAACTCCAGGGGGGCGGGGAGCTGTTTTTT. This codes for CSVELQGGGELFF.

This chain uses TRBV30 with TRBJ2-7; possible D gene TRBD1, 5 bases. The length of the CDR3 is 11 residues. Trimming stripped 0 bases from V and 9 bases from J, with 9 bases between. CDR1 GTSNPN and CDR2 SVGIG come from the germline V gene (reference sequence). CDR3 amino acids: CAWSVGERQYF. The CDR3 nucleotides read TGTGCCTGGAGTGTAGGGGAAAGGCAGTACTTC.

This clone was observed once. The J gene is TRBJ2-7, the V gene TRBV27; 12 bases align to TRBD2. CDR1 and CDR2 from the germline V gene are MNHEY and SMNVEV (reference sequence). The CDR3 contains 15 residues. V was clipped by 5 bases and J by 7 bases; unmatched bases: 9. CDR3 sequence reads: CASSLLAGGPGEQYF. CDR3 DNA: TGTGCCAGCAGTCTTCTAGCGGGAGGGCCAGGAGAGCAGTACTTC.

The genes are TRBV28 and TRBJ2-2, with 7 bases fitting TRBD1. V dropped 4 bases and J dropped 2; count of bases not matched to a gene: 7. Germline CDR1 reads MDHEN; CDR2 reads SYDVKM. CDR3 length: 16 residues. The DNA of the CDR3 is TGTGCCAGCAGTTCTACAGGGGTCCTAAACACCGGGGAGCTGTTTTTT. Translated: CASSSTGVLNTGELFF. Full variable domain (remainder filled in from reference TRBV28 and TRBJ2-2): DVKVTQSSRYLVKRTGEKVFLECVQDMDHENMFWYRQDPGLGLRLIYFSYDVKMKEKGDIPEGYSVSREKKERFSLILESASTNQTSMYLCASSSTGVLNTGELFFGEGSRLTVL.

J is TRBJ2-1 and V is TRBV9, with TRBD2 matching 10 bases. Germline CDR1 is SGDLS and CDR2 is YYNGEE. Trimming took 4 bases from V and 9 from J; bases not matched to a gene: 1. This CDR3 is built from 12 residues. CDR3 in DNA: TGTGCCAGCAGCTCTAGCGGGAGTGAGCAGTTCTTC. This gives the protein CASSSSGSEQFF.

This rearrangement joins TRBV5-1 to TRBJ2-3; D might be TRBD2 (6 bases). V lost 0 bases, J lost 0 bases, and 8 bases lay in between. This CDR3 spans 15 amino acids. CDR1 SGHRS and CDR2 YFSETQ come from the germline V gene. The CDR3 nucleotides are TGCGCCAGCAGCTTGGCGGGGACTAGCACAGATACGCAGTATTTT. Its protein is CASSLAGTSTDTQYF.

CDR3 nucleotides: TGTGCCAGCAGTTACGAGGGAGAAGCTTTCTTT. It yields the protein CASSYEGEAFF. This chain links TRBV6-1 with TRBJ1-1; D gene uncertain. V lost 5 bases to trimming and J lost 8 bases, with 9 bases between them. The CDR3 totals 11 residues. Germline V gives CDR1 MNHNS, CDR2 SASEGT.

The chain recombines TRBV28 with TRBJ2-5, with D perhaps TRBD1 (7 bases). CDR3 length: 13 amino acids. With 7 bases removed from V and 5 bases from J, the gap between germline ends came to 14 bases. Germline V gene lookup returns CDR1 MDHEN and CDR2 SYDVKM. The CDR3 loop reads CASTPGGRETQYF. CDR3 nucleotide sequence: TGTGCCAGCACCCCAGGGGGGCGGGAGACCCAGTACTTC.

The chain combines TRBV19 with TRBJ2-2, with 8 bases identical to TRBD1. CDR1 and CDR2 (germline): LNHDA, SQIVND (reference sequence). The V gene end was trimmed by 3 bases and the J gene end by 4 bases; junction bases not matched to a gene: 7. The CDR3 extends over 16 amino acids. CDR3 protein: CASSMGRGRLTGELFF. In DNA, the CDR3 is TGTGCCAGTAGTATGGGCAGGGGGCGCCTCACCGGGGAGCTGTTTTTT.

This chain uses TRBV2 with TRBJ2-2; 7 bases are shared with TRBD1. Germline V CDR1 and CDR2: SNHLY, FYNNEI. This CDR3 is 15 amino acids long. V was clipped by 4 bases and J by 6 bases; unmatched bases: 8. The CDR3 DNA is TGTGCCAGCAGTGTCACAGGGGATCTGTCCGGGGAGCTGTTTTTT. This translates into CASSVTGDLSGELFF. The whole variable domain, remainder taken from reference TRBV2 and TRBJ2-2, is EPEVTQTPSHQVTQMGQEVILRCVPISNHLYFYWYRQILGQKVEFLVSFYNNEISEKSEIFDDQFSVERPDGSNFTLKIRSTKLEDSAMYFCASSVTGDLSGELFFGEGSRLTVL.

The chain joins TRBV7-2 to TRBJ2-3; D is uncertain. The germline gives CDR1 SGHTA, CDR2 FQGNSA. The CDR3 extends over 13 amino acids. V gave up 1 base and J gave up 5 bases, with 7 bases separating them. The CDR3 spells CASSLVVRDTQYF. In DNA form, the CDR3 reads TGTGCCAGCAGCTTAGTAGTGAGAGATACGCAGTATTTT.

The V call is TRBV7-3, the J call TRBJ2-1; 10 bases are shared with TRBD2. Germline values: CDR1 SGHTA, CDR2 FQGTGA. V lost 1 base, J lost 1 base, and 1 base stayed unmatched. The CDR3 consists of 16 residues. The CDR3 sequence: CASSLKGLASYNEQFF. CDR3 nucleotides: TGTGCCAGCAGCTTAAAGGGACTAGCGTCCTACAATGAGCAGTTCTTC.

The chain links TRBV28 to TRBJ2-1, with D unresolved. Trimming stripped 7 bases from V and 3 bases from J, with 4 bases between. Looked up from germline, CDR1 is MDHEN and CDR2 is SYDVKM. The CDR3 runs 11 residues. CDR3 region: CASILYNEQFF. CDR3 DNA sequence: TGTGCCAGCATTCTCTACAATGAGCAGTTCTTC.

V gene TRBV5-1 combines with J gene TRBJ1-4, with a weak D call TRBD1 (6 bases). Trimming pared 3 bases from V and 0 bases from J, leaving 18 bases between. The length of the CDR3 is 18 residues. CDR1 and CDR2 (germline): SGHRS, YFSETQ. CDR3 in DNA: TGCGCCAGCAGCTCCGGGACACGTTTTACAACAACTAATGAAAAACTGTTTTTT. It translates to CASSSGTRFTTTNEKLFF.

The chain uses TRBV5-1 and TRBJ2-1, with 14 bases that match TRBD2. Germline V gene sequence: CDR1 SGHRS, CDR2 YFSETQ. Unmatched junction bases numbered 4, after V lost 4 bases and J lost 7 bases. This CDR3 comprises 15 residues. The CDR3 sequence is CASSRGLAGANEQFF. The CDR3 DNA is TGCGCCAGCAGCAGGGGACTAGCGGGAGCAAATGAGCAGTTCTTC.

The rearrangement links TRBV5-1 to TRBJ2-3; TRBD2 matches at 11 bases. The V gene's germline CDR1 is SGHRS and CDR2 YFSETQ. The CDR3 has 16 amino acids. The V and J ends lost 0 bases and 5 bases, in that order; junction bases with no gene match: 5. CDR3 in amino acids: CASSLALAGGLDTQYF. DNA for the CDR3: TGCGCCAGCAGCTTGGCCTTAGCGGGAGGGTTAGATACGCAGTATTTT.

The CDR3, as DNA: TGTGCCAGCACCCCCCTAGGAGAGGGCAATGAGCAGTTCTTC. Amino acid sequence: CASTPLGEGNEQFF. J is TRBJ2-1 and V is TRBV7-8, with D perhaps matching TRBD2 (5 bases). Germline-derived CDR1 and CDR2 are SGHVS and FQNEAQ. The CDR3 extends over 14 amino acids. V lost 7 bases and J lost 6, with 16 bases in between.

This chain uses TRBV15 with TRBJ2-7, with 12 bases that match TRBD2. Per germline, CDR1 LNHNV and CDR2 YYDKDF (reference sequence). The CDR3 runs 16 residues. The J segment lost 2 bases and the V segment lost 3 bases, leaving 5 bases of the junction unmatched. In nucleotides, the CDR3 is TGTGCCACCAGCAGCTCGACTAGCGGGAGAGCCTACGAGCAGTACTTC. Residues: CATSSSTSGRAYEQYF. Drawing the rest from reference TRBV15 and TRBJ2-7, the complete variable domain is DAMVIQNPRYQVTQFGKPVTLSCSQTLNHNVMYWYQQKSSQAPKLLFHYYDKDFNNEADTPDNFQSRRPNTSFCFLDIRSPGLGDTAMYLCATSSSTSGRAYEQYFGPGTRLTVT.

The V call is TRBV6-4, the J call TRBJ1-2; D unclear. Deletions cut 3 bases from V and 2 bases from J, with 7 bases between. Germline loops: CDR1 MRHNA, CDR2 SNTAGT. The CDR3 runs 13 residues. CDR3 amino acids: CASSEEGNYGYTF. As DNA, the CDR3 is TGTGCCAGCAGTGAAGAGGGAAACTATGGCTACACCTTC.

This chain connects TRBV19 to TRBJ2-2, with 7 bases fitting TRBD2. V trimming: 3 bases; J trimming: 3 bases; junction bases outside the gene matches: 7. Germline V gene lookup returns CDR1 LNHDA and CDR2 SQIVND (reference sequence). The CDR3 extends over 16 amino acids. CDR3 bases: TGTGCCAGTAGTATTGGGCGGGGGTTGGACACCGGGGAGCTGTTTTTT. Encoded protein: CASSIGRGLDTGELFF.